These 4 T cell receptor beta chains share one sample of origin, sequenced in a study of blood T cell repertoires in COVID-19 (dated by TCRdb to the early 2020s). The library was obtained by the immunoSEQ multiplex PCR assay. What TCRdb holds here is the immuneACCESS table cut down to in-frame rearrangements. Part of the clones is not present; checked against another copy, under half of the missing clones reflect an unresolved V gene, and the others are unexplained. Counted in this sample were fewer than 150,000 clones; around nine tenths of them appeared once. About 10% of the sample rests with the top ten. Sequenced: peripheral blood. The source of these receptors is a man aged 50-59 years with active or convalescent COVID-19.

The chain joins TRBV24-1 to TRBJ2-1; TRBD2 is a possible D gene (6 bases). Trimming pared 5 bases from V and 9 bases from J, leaving 16 bases between. The CDR3 covers 14 residues. Germline-derived CDR1 and CDR2 are KGHDR and SFDVKD. The CDR3 DNA reads as TGTGCCACCAGTGGCGGGGTAGGGGTGGGTGAGCAGTTCTTC. Translated: CATSGGVGVGEQFF.

The gene calls are TRBV5-4 and TRBJ1-2; D perhaps matches TRBD1 (5 bases). V lost 5 bases, J lost 5 bases, and 16 bases lay in between. This CDR3 spans 14 amino acids. CDR1 and CDR2 from the germline V gene are SGHNT and YYREEE (reference sequence). The CDR3 region has the DNA TGTGCCAGCAGACCACCGGGACTAACGTATGGCTACACCTTC. Protein sequence: CASRPPGLTYGYTF.

The chain uses TRBV27 and TRBJ1-6; possibly TRBD1 for D (5 bases). The CDR3 is made up of 14 amino acids. Germline-derived CDR1 and CDR2 are MNHEY and SMNVEV (reference sequence). Trimming pared 5 bases from V and 4 bases from J, leaving 9 bases between. The CDR3 DNA sequence: TGTGCCAGCAGTGTCGACAGATATAATTCACCCCTCCACTTT. It yields the protein CASSVDRYNSPLHF.

This chain connects TRBV5-3 to TRBJ1-1; D gene uncertain. TRBV5-3 is recorded as an ORF, its role being uncertain. Trimming shortened V by 0 bases and J by 3 bases, and 9 bases separated the two germline ends. The CDR3 is 14 residues long. CDR3 residues: CARSLGQADTEAFF. In DNA form, the CDR3 reads TGTGCCAGAAGCTTGGGGCAGGCTGACACTGAAGCTTTCTTT.